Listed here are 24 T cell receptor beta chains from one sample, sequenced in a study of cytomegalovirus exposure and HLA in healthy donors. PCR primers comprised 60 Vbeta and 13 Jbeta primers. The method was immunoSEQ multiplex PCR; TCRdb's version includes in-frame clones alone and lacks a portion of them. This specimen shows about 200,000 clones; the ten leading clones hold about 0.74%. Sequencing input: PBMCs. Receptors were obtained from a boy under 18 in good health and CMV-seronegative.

CDR3 region: CATSREERALRGPYEQYF. The CDR3 DNA reads as TGTGCCACCAGCAGAGAAGAGCGGGCCTTAAGGGGCCCCTACGAGCAGTACTTC. The chain combines TRBV15 with TRBJ2-7, with a possible D match to TRBD2 (6 bases). V was clipped by 0 bases and J by 2 bases, with 20 bases between them. CDR1 is LNHNV and CDR2 is YYDKDF in the germline V gene (reference sequence). CDR3 size: 18 residues.

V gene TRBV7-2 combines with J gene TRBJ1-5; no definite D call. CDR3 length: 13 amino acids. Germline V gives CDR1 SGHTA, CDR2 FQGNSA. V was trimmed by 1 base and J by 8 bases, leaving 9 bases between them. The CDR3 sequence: CASSLEPEKPQHF. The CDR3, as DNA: TGTGCCAGCAGCTTAGAGCCGGAGAAGCCCCAGCATTTT. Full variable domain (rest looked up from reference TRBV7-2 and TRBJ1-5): GAGVSQSPSNKVTEKGKDVELRCDPISGHTALYWYRQSLGQGLEFLIYFQGNSAPDKSGLPSDRFSAERTGGSVSTLTIQRTQQEDSAVYLCASSLEPEKPQHFGDGTRLSIL.

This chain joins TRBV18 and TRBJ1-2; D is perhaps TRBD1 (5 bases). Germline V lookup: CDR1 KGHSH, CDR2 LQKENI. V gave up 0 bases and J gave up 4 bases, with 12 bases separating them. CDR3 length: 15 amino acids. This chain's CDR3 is CASSPPETGAYGYTF. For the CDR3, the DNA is TGTGCCAGCTCACCACCGGAAACAGGAGCCTATGGCTACACCTTC.

CDR3 sequence: CASSPGQGDYNEQFF. DNA of the CDR3: TGCGCCAGCAGCCCCGGACAGGGGGATTACAATGAGCAGTTCTTC. This chain connects TRBV5-1 to TRBJ2-1; 10 bases match TRBD1. This CDR3 comprises 15 residues. CDR1 and CDR2 from the germline V gene are SGHRS and YFSETQ. V was pared by 4 bases and J by 4 bases, with 5 bases of the junction left unmatched.

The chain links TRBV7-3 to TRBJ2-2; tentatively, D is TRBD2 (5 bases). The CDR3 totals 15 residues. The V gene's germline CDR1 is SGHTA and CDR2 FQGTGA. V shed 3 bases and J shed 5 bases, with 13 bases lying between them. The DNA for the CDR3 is TGTGCCAGCAGCTTCGCTCGCCGGGGAACCGGGGAGCTGTTTTTT. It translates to CASSFARRGTGELFF.

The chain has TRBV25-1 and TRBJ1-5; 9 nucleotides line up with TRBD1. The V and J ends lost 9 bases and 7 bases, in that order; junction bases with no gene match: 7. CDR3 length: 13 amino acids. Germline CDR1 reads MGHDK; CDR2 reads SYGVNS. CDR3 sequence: CARGQGLGQPQHF. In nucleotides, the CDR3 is TGTGCCAGGGGACAGGGCCTTGGGCAGCCCCAGCATTTT. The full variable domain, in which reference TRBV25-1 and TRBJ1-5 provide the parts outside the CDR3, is EADIYQTPRYLVIGTGKKITLECSQTMGHDKMYWYQQDPGMELHLIHYSYGVNSTEKGDLSSESTVSRIRTEHFPLTLESARPSHTSQYLCARGQGLGQPQHFGDGTRLSIL.

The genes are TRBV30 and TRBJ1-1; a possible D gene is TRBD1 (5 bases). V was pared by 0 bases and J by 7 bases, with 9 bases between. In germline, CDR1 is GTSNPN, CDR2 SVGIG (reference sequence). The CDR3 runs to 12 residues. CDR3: CAWSVRGYEAFF. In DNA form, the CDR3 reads TGTGCCTGGAGTGTAAGGGGATATGAAGCTTTCTTT.

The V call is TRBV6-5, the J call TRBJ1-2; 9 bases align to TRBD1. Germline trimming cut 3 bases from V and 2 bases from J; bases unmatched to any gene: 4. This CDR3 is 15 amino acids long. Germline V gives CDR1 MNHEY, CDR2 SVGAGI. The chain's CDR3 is CASSYSGTGNYGYTF. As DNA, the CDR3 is TGTGCCAGCAGTTATTCCGGGACAGGGAACTATGGCTACACCTTC.

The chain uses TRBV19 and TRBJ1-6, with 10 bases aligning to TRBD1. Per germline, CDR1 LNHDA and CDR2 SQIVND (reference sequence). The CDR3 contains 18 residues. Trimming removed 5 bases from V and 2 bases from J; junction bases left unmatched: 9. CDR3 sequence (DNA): TGTGCCAGTAGTCCGCGGGACAGGGGAAGCCCCTATAATTCACCCCTCCACTTT. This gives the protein CASSPRDRGSPYNSPLHF. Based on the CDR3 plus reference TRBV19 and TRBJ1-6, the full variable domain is DGGITQSPKYLFRKEGQNVTLSCEQNLNHDAMYWYRQDPGQGLRLIYYSQIVNDFQKGDIAEGYSVSREKKESFPLTVTSAQKNPTAFYLCASSPRDRGSPYNSPLHFGNGTRLTVT.

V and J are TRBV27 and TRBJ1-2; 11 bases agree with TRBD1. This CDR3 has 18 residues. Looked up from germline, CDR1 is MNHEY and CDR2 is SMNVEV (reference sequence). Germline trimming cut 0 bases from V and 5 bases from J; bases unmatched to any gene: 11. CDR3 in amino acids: CASSLSKGTGGPRYGYTF. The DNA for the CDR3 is TGTGCCAGCAGTTTATCTAAGGGGACAGGGGGACCTCGGTATGGCTACACCTTC.

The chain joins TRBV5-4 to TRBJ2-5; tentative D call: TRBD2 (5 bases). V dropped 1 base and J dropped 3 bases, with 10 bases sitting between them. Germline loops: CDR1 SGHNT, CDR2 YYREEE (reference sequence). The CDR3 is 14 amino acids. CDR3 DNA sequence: TGTGCCAGCAGCTTGCCTAGGCGGGAAGAGACCCAGTACTTC. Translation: CASSLPRREETQYF.

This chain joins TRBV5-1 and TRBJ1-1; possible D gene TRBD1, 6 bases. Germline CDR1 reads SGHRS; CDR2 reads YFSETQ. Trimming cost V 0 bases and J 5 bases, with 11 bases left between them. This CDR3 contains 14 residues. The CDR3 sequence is CASSLVSGETEAFF. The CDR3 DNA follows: TGCGCCAGCAGCTTGGTATCAGGGGAGACTGAAGCTTTCTTT.

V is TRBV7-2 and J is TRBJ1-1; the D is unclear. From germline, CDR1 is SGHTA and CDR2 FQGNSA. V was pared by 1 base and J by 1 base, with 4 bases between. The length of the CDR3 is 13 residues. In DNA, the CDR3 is TGTGCCAGCAGCTTAGTCTGGAACACTGAAGCTTTCTTT. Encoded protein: CASSLVWNTEAFF.

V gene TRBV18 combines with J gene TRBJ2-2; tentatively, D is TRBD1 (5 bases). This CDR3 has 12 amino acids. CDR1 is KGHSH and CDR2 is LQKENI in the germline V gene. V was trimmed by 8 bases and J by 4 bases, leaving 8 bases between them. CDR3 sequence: CASQQGTGELFF. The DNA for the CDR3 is TGTGCCAGCCAGCAGGGCACCGGGGAGCTGTTTTTT. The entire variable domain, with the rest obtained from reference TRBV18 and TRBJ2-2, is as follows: NAGVMQNPRHLVRRRGQEARLRCSPMKGHSHVYWYRQLPEEGLKFMVYLQKENIIDESGMPKERFSAEFPKEGPSILRIQQVVRGDSAAYFCASQQGTGELFFGEGSRLTVL.

The CDR3 loop is CASRTSGDQETQYF. Here the CDR3 DNA reads TGCGCCAGCAGGACCTCAGGGGATCAAGAGACCCAGTACTTC. V gene TRBV5-1 combines with J gene TRBJ2-5; tentatively, D is TRBD1 (6 bases). The CDR3 has 14 amino acids. Per germline, CDR1 SGHRS and CDR2 YFSETQ. The germline V and J ends were trimmed by 5 bases and 2 bases, with 13 bases remaining between them.

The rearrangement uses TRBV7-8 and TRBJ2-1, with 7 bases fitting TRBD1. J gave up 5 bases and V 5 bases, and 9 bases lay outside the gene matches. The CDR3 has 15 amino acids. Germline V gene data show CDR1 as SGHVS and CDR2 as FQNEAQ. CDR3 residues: CASSADPGQHNEQFF. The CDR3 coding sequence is TGTGCCAGCAGCGCAGACCCGGGACAGCACAATGAGCAGTTCTTC.

CDR3 region: CSVSTDSNIQYF. The CDR3 region has the DNA TGCAGCGTCTCTACGGACAGTAACATTCAGTACTTC. J is TRBJ2-4 and V is TRBV29-1; perhaps TRBD1 as D (6 bases). Trimming removed 6 bases from V and 7 bases from J, with 13 bases in between. The CDR3 runs 12 residues. The germline gives CDR1 SQVTM, CDR2 ANQGSEA.

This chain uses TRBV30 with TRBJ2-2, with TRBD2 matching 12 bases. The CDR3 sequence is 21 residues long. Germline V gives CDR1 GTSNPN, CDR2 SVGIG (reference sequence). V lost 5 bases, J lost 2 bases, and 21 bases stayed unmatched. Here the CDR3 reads CAWGDGDQTSGGPLNTGELFF. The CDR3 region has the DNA TGTGCCTGGGGAGACGGGGATCAGACTAGCGGGGGCCCTCTTAACACCGGGGAGCTGTTTTTT.

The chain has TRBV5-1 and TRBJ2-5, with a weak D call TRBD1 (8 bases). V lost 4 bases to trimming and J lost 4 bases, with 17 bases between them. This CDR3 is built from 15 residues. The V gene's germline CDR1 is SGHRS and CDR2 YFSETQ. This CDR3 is CASSQGQGGSETQYF. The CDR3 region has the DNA TGCGCCAGCAGCCAAGGACAGGGAGGGTCAGAGACCCAGTACTTC.

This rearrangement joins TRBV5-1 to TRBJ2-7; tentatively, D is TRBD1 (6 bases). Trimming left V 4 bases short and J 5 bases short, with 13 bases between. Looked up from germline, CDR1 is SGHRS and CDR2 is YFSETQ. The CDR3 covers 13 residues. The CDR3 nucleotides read TGCGCCAGCAGCCTTAGATGGGGGCACGAGCAGTACTTC. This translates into CASSLRWGHEQYF.

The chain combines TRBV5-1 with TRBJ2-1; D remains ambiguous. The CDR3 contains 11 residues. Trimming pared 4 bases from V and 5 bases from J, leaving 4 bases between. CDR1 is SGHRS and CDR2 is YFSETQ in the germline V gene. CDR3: CASSLNNEQFF. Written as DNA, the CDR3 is TGCGCCAGCAGCCTAAACAATGAGCAGTTCTTC.

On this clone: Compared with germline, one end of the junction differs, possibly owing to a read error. The CDR3 DNA is TGTGCCGGCAGCCGCGGGACCTCCTACGAGCAGTACTTC. It codes for CAGSRGTSYEQYF. The chain uses TRBV7-6 and TRBJ2-7, with a possible D match to TRBD2 (6 bases). CDR1 and CDR2 from the germline V gene are SGHVS and FNYEAQ. The CDR3 covers 13 residues.

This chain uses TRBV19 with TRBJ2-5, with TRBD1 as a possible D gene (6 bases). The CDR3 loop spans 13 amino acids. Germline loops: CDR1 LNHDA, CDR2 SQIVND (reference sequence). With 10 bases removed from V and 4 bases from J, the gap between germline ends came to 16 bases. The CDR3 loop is CATGVQGGETQYF. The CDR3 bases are TGTGCCACCGGTGTACAGGGTGGAGAGACCCAGTACTTC.

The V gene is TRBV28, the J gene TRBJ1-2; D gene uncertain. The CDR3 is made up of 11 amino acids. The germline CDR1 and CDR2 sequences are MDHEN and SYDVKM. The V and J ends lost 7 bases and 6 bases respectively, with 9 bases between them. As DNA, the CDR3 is TGTGCCAGCACCTACAGAGATGGCTACACCTTC. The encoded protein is CASTYRDGYTF.